This TCR beta chain is from a study of blood T cell repertoires in COVID-19. Study background: The cDNA or gDNA used as material had been derived from T cells, B-cell-depleted T cells, or PBMCs.

Clinical history as reported by participants underpinned cohort assignment. This CDR3 spans 20 amino acids. CDR1 and CDR2 from the germline V gene are MGHRA and YSYEKL. J was trimmed by 0 bases and V by 3 bases; bases with no gene match: 13. Using immunoSEQ multiplex PCR, the repertoire was profiled, and TCRdb retains in-frame clones only, with some absent. Among a few hundred thousand clones listed, nearly 90% were seen once. Sequencing was done on a sample of PBMCs or T cells enriched from blood (not recorded which). The origin of this receptor is a man under 40 who had been exposed to COVID-19. This chain connects TRBV4-1 to TRBJ2-6; TRBD2 aligns across 8 bases. CDR3 sequence reads: CASSHTWSSGATSGANVLTF. CDR3 DNA: TGCGCCAGCAGCCACACCTGGAGTAGCGGGGCAACCTCTGGGGCCAACGTCCTGACTTTC.